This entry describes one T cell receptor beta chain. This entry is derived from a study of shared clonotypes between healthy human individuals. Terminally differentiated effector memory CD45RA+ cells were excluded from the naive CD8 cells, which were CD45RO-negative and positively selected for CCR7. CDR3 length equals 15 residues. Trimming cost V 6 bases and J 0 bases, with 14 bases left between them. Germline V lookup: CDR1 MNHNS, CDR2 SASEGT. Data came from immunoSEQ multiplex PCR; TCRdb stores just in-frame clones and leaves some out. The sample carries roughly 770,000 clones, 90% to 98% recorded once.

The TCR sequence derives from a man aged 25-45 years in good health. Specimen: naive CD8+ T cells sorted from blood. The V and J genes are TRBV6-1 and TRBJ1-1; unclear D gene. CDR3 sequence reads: CASRRTAGVNTEAFF. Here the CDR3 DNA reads TGTGCCAGCAGACGAACGGCTGGGGTGAACACTGAAGCTTTCTTT.